This TCR beta chain was documented in a study of blood T cell repertoires in COVID-19. Deletions cut 2 bases from V and 8 bases from J, with 19 bases between. This CDR3 region has 16 residues. Looked up from germline, CDR1 is LNHDA and CDR2 is SQIVND (reference sequence). TCRdb's table, derived via immunoSEQ multiplex PCR, lists solely in-frame clones and lacks some. The profile shows about 200,000 clones, around 85% of them singletons. This clone was counted only a few times. This receptor was identified in a woman older than 75 with acute or convalescent COVID-19. Material: peripheral blood. This sequence joins TRBV19 and TRBJ2-1; TRBD2 might be the D (7 bases). The CDR3 loop is CASSIWDGGPLHEQFF. In nucleotides, the CDR3 is TGTGCCAGTAGTATATGGGACGGGGGGCCTTTGCATGAGCAGTTCTTC.